The TCR beta chain described here comes from a study of T cell responses to AZD1222 COVID-19 vaccine. Produced via immunoSEQ multiplex PCR; TCRdb's table is partial and in-frame only. This sample yields roughly 120,000 clones, of which 91% are seen a single time; 2.5% to 3% belongs to the top ten. The germline gives CDR1 SGHVS, CDR2 FQNEAQ. The CDR3 has 13 amino acids. J lost 2 bases, V lost 5 bases, and 2 bases had no gene match. The source was peripheral blood, collected on day 0 of AZD1222 vaccination. The sequence derives from an adult in good health. The chain couples TRBV7-8 to TRBJ2-7; 8 bases are a match to TRBD2. CDR3 nucleotides: TGTGCCAGCAGCCGGCGGGGGGCCTACGAGCAGTACTTC. As protein: CASSRRGAYEQYF.